The following is a T cell receptor beta chain sequence with its context. Antigen: not known. One junction end does not reproduce the germline sequence, and a read error may be involved. RNA was extracted from bulk tissue without any cell sorting. Distant lung tissue was collected more than 3 cm away from the tumor edge. This specimen comes from a study of tumor and adjacent non-tumor tissue in lung cancer. Study observations and caveats: Patients with more diverse tumor TCRs had worse survival. Significantly higher TCR diversity was found in tumor than normal lung.

The library came from three nested PCR rounds adapted from ARM-PCR protocols. In TCRdb, the multiplex PCR reads were re-called with MiXCR into one record per CDR3 protein. The sample consists of some 70,000 distinct CDR3 sequences, around 70% of them appearing once. The specimen was distant non-tumor lung tissue. The sequence came from a woman aged 45 to 65 with non-small cell lung cancer.

The CDR3 protein is CRASLRRGTEAFF. The CDR3 DNA reads as TGCAGAGCTAGCCTAAGACGGGGCACTGAAGCTTTCTTT. The chain is built from TRBV20-1 and TRBJ1-1; no reliable D call. CDR1 is DFQATT, CDR2 SNEGSKA, per germline (reference sequence). This CDR3 has 13 residues.